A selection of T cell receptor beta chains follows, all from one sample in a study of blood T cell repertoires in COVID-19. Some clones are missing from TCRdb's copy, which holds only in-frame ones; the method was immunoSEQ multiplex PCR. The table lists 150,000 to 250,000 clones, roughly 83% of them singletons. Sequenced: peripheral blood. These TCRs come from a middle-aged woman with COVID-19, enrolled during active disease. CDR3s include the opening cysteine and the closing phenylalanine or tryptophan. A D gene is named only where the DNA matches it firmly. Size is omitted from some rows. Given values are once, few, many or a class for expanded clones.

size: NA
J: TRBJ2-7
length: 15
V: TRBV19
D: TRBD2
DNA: TGTGCCAGTAGTGGATCCCAAGCGGGAGCCTACGAGCAGTACTTC
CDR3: CASSGSQAGAYEQYF

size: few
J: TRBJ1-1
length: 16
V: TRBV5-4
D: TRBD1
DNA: TGTGCCAGCAGCTTTCCCTTAGGACAGGGGAACACTGAAGCTTTCTTT
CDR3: CASSFPLGQGNTEAFF

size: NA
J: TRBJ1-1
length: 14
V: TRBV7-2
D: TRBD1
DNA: TGTGCCAGCAGTTTAACCGACAGGGGCACTGAAGCTTTCTTT
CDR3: CASSLTDRGTEAFF

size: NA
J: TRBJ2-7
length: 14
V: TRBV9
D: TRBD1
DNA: TGTGCCAGCAGCGGGACAGGGGGGCCCTACGAGCAGTACTTC
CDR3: CASSGTGGPYEQYF

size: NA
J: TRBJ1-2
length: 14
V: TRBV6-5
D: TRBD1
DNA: TGTGCCAGCCGTAAAACAGGGGTCGGCTATGGCTACACCTTC
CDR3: CASRKTGVGYGYTF

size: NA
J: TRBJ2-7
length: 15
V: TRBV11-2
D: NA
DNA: TGTGCCAGCAGCTTAGATCTCTACAGTTCCTACGAGCAGTACTTC
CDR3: CASSLDLYSSYEQYF

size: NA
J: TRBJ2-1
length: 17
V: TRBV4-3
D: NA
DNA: TGCGCCAGCATCGCCAGTCTAGACCGCAACTTCTACAATGAGCAGTTCTTC
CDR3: CASIASLDRNFYNEQFF

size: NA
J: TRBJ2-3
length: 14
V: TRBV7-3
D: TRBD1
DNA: TGTGCCAGCAGCTCGGGACAGGGGACAGATACGCAGTATTTT
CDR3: CASSSGQGTDTQYF

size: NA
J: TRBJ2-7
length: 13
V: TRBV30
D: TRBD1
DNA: TGTGCCTGCGACAGGGTTGTAAGTTACGAGCAGTACTTC
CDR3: CACDRVVSYEQYF

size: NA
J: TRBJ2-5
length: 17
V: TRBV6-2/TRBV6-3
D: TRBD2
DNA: TGTGCCAGCAGTTGGACTAGCGGGAGTCGGTACCAAGAGACCCAGTACTTC
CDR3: CASSWTSGSRYQETQYF

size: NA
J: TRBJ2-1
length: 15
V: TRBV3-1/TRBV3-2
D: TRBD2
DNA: TGTGCCAGCAGCCCCCGACTAGCGGGAATGAATGAGCAGTTCTTC
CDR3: CASSPRLAGMNEQFF

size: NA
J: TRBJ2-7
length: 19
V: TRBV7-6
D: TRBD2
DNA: TGTGCCAGCAGCTTAGGGGGGGGACTAGCGGTCCGGGACCTATACGAGCAGTACTTC
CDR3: CASSLGGGLAVRDLYEQYF